Given below is one T cell receptor beta chain in context. The antigen remains undetermined. Assay: immunoSEQ multiplex PCR; the TCRdb copy retains only in-frame clones and omits some. The sample has under 200,000 clones, under 90% seen once. This entry comes from a study of cytomegalovirus exposure and HLA in healthy donors. Study-level findings and limits: The investigators catalogued 150 or so TCR beta chains as cytomegalovirus-associated. Most TCR sequences were seen very rarely across donors, but some public TCRs occurred in many.

Germline CDR1 is SGHRS and CDR2 is YFSETQ. Germline trimming cut 4 bases from V and 2 bases from J; bases unmatched to any gene: 9. This CDR3 region has 17 residues. V is TRBV5-1 and J is TRBJ2-4; TRBD2 matches 10 bases. The clonotype was recovered from a woman aged 18-29 years in good health and CMV-seropositive. Sequencing was done on a sample of PBMCs. The CDR3 loop is CASSKNPSGSTKNIQYF. The CDR3 coding sequence is TGCGCCAGCAGCAAAAACCCTAGCGGGAGTACCAAAAACATTCAGTACTTC.